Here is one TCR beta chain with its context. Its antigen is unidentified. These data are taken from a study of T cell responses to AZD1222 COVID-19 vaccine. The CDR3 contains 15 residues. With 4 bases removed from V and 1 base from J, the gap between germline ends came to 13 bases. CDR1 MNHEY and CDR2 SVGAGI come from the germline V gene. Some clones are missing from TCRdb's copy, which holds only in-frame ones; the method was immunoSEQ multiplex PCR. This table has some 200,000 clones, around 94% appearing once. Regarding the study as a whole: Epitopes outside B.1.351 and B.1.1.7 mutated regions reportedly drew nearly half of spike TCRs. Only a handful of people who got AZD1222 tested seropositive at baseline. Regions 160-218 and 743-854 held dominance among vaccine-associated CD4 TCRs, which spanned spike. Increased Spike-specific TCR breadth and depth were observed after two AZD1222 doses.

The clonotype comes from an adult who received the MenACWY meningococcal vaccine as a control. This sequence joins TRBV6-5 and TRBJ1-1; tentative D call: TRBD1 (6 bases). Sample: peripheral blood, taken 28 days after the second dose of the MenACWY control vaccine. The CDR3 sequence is CASSFRQAPNTEAFF. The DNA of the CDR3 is TGTGCCAGCAGTTTCCGACAGGCTCCGAACACTGAAGCTTTCTTT.